This passage covers 15 T cell receptor beta chains from one sample sequenced in a study of shared clonotypes between healthy human individuals. The assay was immunoSEQ multiplex PCR, and TCRdb's table has in-frame clones only and misses some. The sample has approximately 500,000 clones, 90% to 97% seen once. The sequenced material came from naive CD4+ T cells sorted from blood. Subset denoted: CD45RA+ positively selected. The source of these receptors is a woman aged 25 to 39 in good health.

The CDR3 DNA sequence: TGTGCCAGCAGTTACCAGGACTTACAAGAGACCCAGTACTTC. It is translated as CASSYQDLQETQYF. The rearrangement uses TRBV6-6 and TRBJ2-5, with a weak D call TRBD2 (5 bases). Germline CDR1 and CDR2: MNHNY and SVGAGI (reference sequence). V was pared by 2 bases and J by 2 bases, with 9 bases between. The CDR3 has 14 residues.

V usage is TRBV18 and J usage is TRBJ2-7; D perhaps matches TRBD1 (5 bases). This CDR3 contains 15 residues. Trimming left V 2 bases short and J 7 bases short, with 18 bases between. Germline lookup yields CDR1 KGHSH and CDR2 LQKENI. CDR3 residues: CASSPMGLSLGEQYF. For the CDR3, the DNA is TGTGCCAGCTCACCAATGGGGCTGTCTCTGGGGGAGCAGTACTTC.

The chain carries TRBV7-9 and TRBJ2-7; the D call may be TRBD1 or TRBD2 (5 bases each). The length of the CDR3 is 14 residues. V lost 3 bases, J lost 0 bases, and 9 bases lay in between. Per germline, CDR1 SEHNR and CDR2 FQNEAQ (reference sequence). As DNA, the CDR3 is TGTGCCAGCAGCTTCATAGGGACCTCCTACGAGCAGTACTTC. It specifies CASSFIGTSYEQYF.

V usage is TRBV13 and J usage is TRBJ1-1; no firm D call. CDR3 size: 11 residues. Germline CDR1 is PRHDT and CDR2 is FYEKMQ (reference sequence). V was trimmed by 5 bases and J by 5 bases, leaving 6 bases between them. The CDR3 sequence is CASSVLTEAFF. In DNA, the CDR3 is TGTGCCAGCAGCGTACTGACTGAAGCTTTCTTT.

The chain links TRBV2 to TRBJ2-3; 10 nucleotides agree with TRBD1. The CDR3 sequence is 16 residues long. In germline, CDR1 is SNHLY, CDR2 FYNNEI. V gave up 5 bases and J gave up 2 bases; unmatched junction bases: 7. The DNA for the CDR3 is TGTGCCAGCAGTATCGGGACAGGGGCGACCACAGATACGCAGTATTTT. This gives the protein CASSIGTGATTDTQYF.

The chain's CDR3 is CASSEKREQPQHF. As DNA, the CDR3 is TGTGCCAGCAGTGAAAAGAGGGAGCAGCCCCAGCATTTT. This chain connects TRBV6-1 to TRBJ1-5; D remains ambiguous. The CDR3 spans 13 residues. Germline V CDR1 and CDR2: MNHNS, SASEGT. The ends were cut back, 2 bases at V and 7 bases at J, with 9 bases in the middle.

Of note for this clone: The sample carries other DNA sequences with the same CDR3. The rearrangement links TRBV6-6 to TRBJ1-1; D not resolved. The CDR3 sequence is 13 residues long. The germline CDR1 and CDR2 sequences are MNHNY and SVGAGI (reference sequence). Trimming stripped 5 bases from V and 3 bases from J, with 10 bases between. For the CDR3, the DNA is TGTGCCAGCAGTCCTCCCGGGGACACTGAAGCTTTCTTT. Translated: CASSPPGDTEAFF.

The chain employs TRBV6-5 and TRBJ2-5, with D perhaps TRBD1 or TRBD2 (5 bases each). The DNA end is a closer match to TRBJ2-7, so the J assignment may be wrong. CDR1 and CDR2 from the germline V gene are MNHEY and SVGAGI. The CDR3 is made up of 13 amino acids. The CDR3 region is CASSTPGTHEQYF. As DNA, the CDR3 is TGTGCCAGCAGTACTCCCGGGACCCACGAGCAGTACTTC.

The CDR3: CASQTKAANTEAFF. CDR3 DNA sequence: TGTGCCAGCCAAACCAAGGCAGCCAACACTGAAGCTTTCTTT. The chain has TRBV19 and TRBJ1-1; D not certain. CDR1 LNHDA and CDR2 SQIVND come from the germline V gene (reference sequence). This CDR3 is 14 amino acids long. Trimming removed 9 bases at V and 2 bases at J, with 16 bases between. Using reference TRBV19 and TRBJ1-1 for the parts outside the CDR3, the full variable domain is DGGITQSPKYLFRKEGQNVTLSCEQNLNHDAMYWYRQDPGQGLRLIYYSQIVNDFQKGDIAEGYSVSREKKESFPLTVTSAQKNPTAFYLCASQTKAANTEAFFGQGTRLTVV.

The rearrangement joins TRBV28 to TRBJ2-7; D is undetermined. This CDR3 spans 14 amino acids. Looked up from germline, CDR1 is MDHEN and CDR2 is SYDVKM. The ends were cut back, 6 bases at V and 2 bases at J, with 14 bases in the middle. The CDR3 loop reads CASSTGPSPYEQYF. The CDR3 DNA sequence: TGTGCCAGCAGCACCGGGCCGTCTCCCTACGAGCAGTACTTC.

This clone came up once. The chain uses TRBV18 and TRBJ1-2; a possible D gene is TRBD1 (6 bases). The V end was cut by 4 bases, the J end by 6 bases, with 15 bases between. Germline V gene sequence: CDR1 KGHSH, CDR2 LQKENI. The CDR3 has 14 amino acids. This CDR3 is CASSRIGQSDGYTF. The CDR3 nucleotides are TGTGCCAGCTCACGTATTGGACAGAGTGATGGCTACACCTTC.

The chain is built from TRBV4-1 and TRBJ2-6; D call uncertain. The V end was cut by 4 bases, the J end by 0 bases, with 10 bases between. The CDR3 runs to 16 residues. Germline V gene lookup returns CDR1 MGHRA and CDR2 YSYEKL. CDR3 amino acids: CASSLGWRSGANVLTF. The CDR3 DNA reads TGCGCCAGCAGCCTCGGGTGGCGCTCTGGGGCCAACGTCCTGACTTTC.

In its sample, this clone was seen once. The chain employs TRBV5-1 and TRBJ2-2; D is ambiguous. Germline lookup yields CDR1 SGHRS and CDR2 YFSETQ. V was shortened by 1 base and J by 0 bases, with 10 bases between the two germline ends. The CDR3 runs 16 residues. CDR3 amino acids: CASSLFGSTNTGELFF. The CDR3, as DNA: TGCGCCAGCAGCTTGTTTGGCAGTACGAACACCGGGGAGCTGTTTTTT.

V is TRBV5-5 and J is TRBJ1-1; 7 bases are shared with TRBD1. The CDR3 totals 13 residues. Germline V gene lookup returns CDR1 SGHKS and CDR2 YYEKEE (reference sequence). V lost 2 bases, J lost 3 bases, and 1 base stayed unmatched. CDR3 DNA sequence: TGTGCCAGCAGCTTTAGGGGGCACACTGAAGCTTTCTTT. The encoded protein is CASSFRGHTEAFF.

The rearrangement links TRBV28 to TRBJ2-7, with unresolved D. This CDR3 has 15 amino acids. Trimming pared 5 bases from V and 3 bases from J, leaving 17 bases between. Germline CDR1 and CDR2: MDHEN and SYDVKM. CDR3 amino acids: CASSAGVDVIYEQYF. The CDR3 DNA follows: TGTGCCAGCAGTGCCGGCGTTGACGTAATCTACGAGCAGTACTTC.